This TCR beta chain was captured in a study of beta chain features in type 1 diabetes. Sequencing targeted expressed TCRB transcripts, as all isolated RNA had been reverse transcribed. TCRdb's copy holds only in-frame clones and misses some; the assay was immunoSEQ multiplex PCR. The sample has 300,000 to 450,000 clones, roughly a fifth seen once. The germline V gene has CDR1 MNHEY and CDR2 SVGAGI. The CDR3 is 14 residues long. The ends were cut back, 4 bases at V and 5 bases at J, with 12 bases in the middle. Input material: naive CD4+ T cells from blood. This chain joins TRBV6-5 and TRBJ2-1; D uncertain. This receptor was identified in a woman aged 18-35 years in good health. CDR3: CASSSPTRHNEQFF. The DNA for the CDR3 is TGTGCCAGCAGTTCTCCTACTCGTCACAATGAGCAGTTCTTC.